This TCR beta chain was identified in a study of blood T cell repertoires in COVID-19. Turning to the study itself: Samples taken during acute and convalescent COVID-19 were collected in the United States, Italy and Spain. T cells, B-cell-depleted T cells, or PBMCs provided the cDNA or gDNA that served as material.

Study processing details: Estimated nucleated cell counts came from reference gene primer amplification. The protocol was immunoSEQ multiplex PCR, while the TCRdb copy is restricted to in-frame clones and leaves out a portion. That table supplies the V and J calls and clone size; D and trimming were determined from the DNA. Here the sample spans around 260,000 clones, around nine tenths being singletons. This clone was seen a handful of times. The germline V gene has CDR1 SGHVS and CDR2 FQNEAQ. This CDR3 region has 16 residues. V lost 5 bases and J lost 3, with 19 bases in between. This rearrangement joins TRBV7-8 to TRBJ2-5; D may be TRBD1 (8 bases). Sample: peripheral blood. The TCR comes from a man aged 35-49 years who had recovered from COVID-19. CDR3 in DNA: TGTGCCAGCAGCCCTTGGGGGGGACAGGAAGAAGAGACCCAGTACTTC. Amino acids: CASSPWGGQEEETQYF.